Sequencing of this T cell receptor beta chain was carried out in a study of T cells in Graves' hyperthyroidism and ophthalmopathy. The CDR3 has 17 residues. V dropped 3 bases and J dropped 0; count of bases not matched to a gene: 5. Germline CDR1 SGDLS, CDR2 YYNGEE. Amplification of TCR beta CDR3 regions was performed using RNA transcripts as template. TCR CDR3 regions were first amplified by RT-PCR with HTBI primers. TCRdb reprocessed the multiplex PCR reads with MiXCR, giving one entry per CDR3 protein. The sample has about 840,000 distinct CDR3 sequences; about two fifths are singletons. The V gene is TRBV9, the J gene TRBJ2-6, with TRBD2 identical over 8 bases. The clonotype was recovered from a man between 18 and 35 years old with Graves' hyperthyroidism. Sequencing was carried out using blood. The CDR3 loop reads CASSAGGVGSGANVLTF. In DNA, the CDR3 is TGTGCCAGCAGCGCGGGAGGGGTTGGCTCTGGGGCCAACGTCCTGACTTTC. The full variable domain, with the rest looked up from reference TRBV9 and TRBJ2-6, is DSGVTQTPKHLITATGQRVTLRCSPRSGDLSVYWYQQSLDQGLQFLIQYYNGEERAKGNILERFSAQQFPDLHSELNLSSLELGDSALYFCASSAGGVGSGANVLTFGAGSRLTVL.